This TCR beta chain appears in the sequencing data of a study of cytomegalovirus exposure and HLA in healthy donors. In regard to this clone: The antigen remains undetermined.

Points from the study as a whole: In a later analysis, productive TCRs from donors in an Asian-associated ancestry cluster reportedly carried fewer N-insertions than the cohort mean. There were 150 to 200 TCR beta chains listed as cytomegalovirus-associated. A missense DCLRE1C variant was associated with V- and J-gene trimming of TCR beta chains in a later analysis, and an independent cohort replicated the association.

The V gene's germline CDR1 is SGDLS and CDR2 YYNGEE. This CDR3 is 14 amino acids long. V lost 4 bases and J lost 2, with 13 bases in between. In the PCR, 60 Vbeta and 13 Jbeta primers were used. Libraries were prepared by immunoSEQ multiplex PCR; TCRdb keeps only in-frame clonotypes and omits some of them. This table holds approximately 160,000 clones, more than 70% found once. The V call is TRBV9, the J call TRBJ2-7, with no clear D. The sequenced material came from PBMCs. This receptor was obtained from a male donor in good health and CMV-seronegative. CDR3 in amino acids: CASSRSGPTYEQYF. The CDR3 DNA reads as TGTGCCAGCAGCCGATCAGGTCCCACCTACGAGCAGTACTTC.